This TCR beta chain was documented in a study of blood T cell repertoires in COVID-19. Study-level information: Samples came from the United States, Italy and Spain, spanning acute and convalescent COVID-19. T cells, B-cell-depleted T cells, or PBMCs provided the cDNA or gDNA that served as material.

Germline values: CDR1 SGDLS, CDR2 YYNGEE. This CDR3 region has 12 residues. The ends were cut back, 5 bases at V and 6 bases at J, with 11 bases in the middle. In the original workflow: Estimation of nucleated cell counts relied on the amplification of reference gene primers. Here immunoSEQ multiplex PCR was the method, and the copy in TCRdb shows in-frame clones only, minus some. V and J calls and clone size come straight from that table; D and trimming were deduced from the DNA. The sample holds tens of thousands of clones, 76% seen once. The rearrangement uses TRBV9 and TRBJ1-2, with D uncertain. The receptor was isolated from a woman older than 75 with acute or convalescent COVID-19. The sample taken for sequencing was peripheral blood. The CDR3 here is CASRALRDGYTF. DNA of the CDR3: TGTGCCAGCAGGGCGTTGCGGGATGGCTACACCTTC.